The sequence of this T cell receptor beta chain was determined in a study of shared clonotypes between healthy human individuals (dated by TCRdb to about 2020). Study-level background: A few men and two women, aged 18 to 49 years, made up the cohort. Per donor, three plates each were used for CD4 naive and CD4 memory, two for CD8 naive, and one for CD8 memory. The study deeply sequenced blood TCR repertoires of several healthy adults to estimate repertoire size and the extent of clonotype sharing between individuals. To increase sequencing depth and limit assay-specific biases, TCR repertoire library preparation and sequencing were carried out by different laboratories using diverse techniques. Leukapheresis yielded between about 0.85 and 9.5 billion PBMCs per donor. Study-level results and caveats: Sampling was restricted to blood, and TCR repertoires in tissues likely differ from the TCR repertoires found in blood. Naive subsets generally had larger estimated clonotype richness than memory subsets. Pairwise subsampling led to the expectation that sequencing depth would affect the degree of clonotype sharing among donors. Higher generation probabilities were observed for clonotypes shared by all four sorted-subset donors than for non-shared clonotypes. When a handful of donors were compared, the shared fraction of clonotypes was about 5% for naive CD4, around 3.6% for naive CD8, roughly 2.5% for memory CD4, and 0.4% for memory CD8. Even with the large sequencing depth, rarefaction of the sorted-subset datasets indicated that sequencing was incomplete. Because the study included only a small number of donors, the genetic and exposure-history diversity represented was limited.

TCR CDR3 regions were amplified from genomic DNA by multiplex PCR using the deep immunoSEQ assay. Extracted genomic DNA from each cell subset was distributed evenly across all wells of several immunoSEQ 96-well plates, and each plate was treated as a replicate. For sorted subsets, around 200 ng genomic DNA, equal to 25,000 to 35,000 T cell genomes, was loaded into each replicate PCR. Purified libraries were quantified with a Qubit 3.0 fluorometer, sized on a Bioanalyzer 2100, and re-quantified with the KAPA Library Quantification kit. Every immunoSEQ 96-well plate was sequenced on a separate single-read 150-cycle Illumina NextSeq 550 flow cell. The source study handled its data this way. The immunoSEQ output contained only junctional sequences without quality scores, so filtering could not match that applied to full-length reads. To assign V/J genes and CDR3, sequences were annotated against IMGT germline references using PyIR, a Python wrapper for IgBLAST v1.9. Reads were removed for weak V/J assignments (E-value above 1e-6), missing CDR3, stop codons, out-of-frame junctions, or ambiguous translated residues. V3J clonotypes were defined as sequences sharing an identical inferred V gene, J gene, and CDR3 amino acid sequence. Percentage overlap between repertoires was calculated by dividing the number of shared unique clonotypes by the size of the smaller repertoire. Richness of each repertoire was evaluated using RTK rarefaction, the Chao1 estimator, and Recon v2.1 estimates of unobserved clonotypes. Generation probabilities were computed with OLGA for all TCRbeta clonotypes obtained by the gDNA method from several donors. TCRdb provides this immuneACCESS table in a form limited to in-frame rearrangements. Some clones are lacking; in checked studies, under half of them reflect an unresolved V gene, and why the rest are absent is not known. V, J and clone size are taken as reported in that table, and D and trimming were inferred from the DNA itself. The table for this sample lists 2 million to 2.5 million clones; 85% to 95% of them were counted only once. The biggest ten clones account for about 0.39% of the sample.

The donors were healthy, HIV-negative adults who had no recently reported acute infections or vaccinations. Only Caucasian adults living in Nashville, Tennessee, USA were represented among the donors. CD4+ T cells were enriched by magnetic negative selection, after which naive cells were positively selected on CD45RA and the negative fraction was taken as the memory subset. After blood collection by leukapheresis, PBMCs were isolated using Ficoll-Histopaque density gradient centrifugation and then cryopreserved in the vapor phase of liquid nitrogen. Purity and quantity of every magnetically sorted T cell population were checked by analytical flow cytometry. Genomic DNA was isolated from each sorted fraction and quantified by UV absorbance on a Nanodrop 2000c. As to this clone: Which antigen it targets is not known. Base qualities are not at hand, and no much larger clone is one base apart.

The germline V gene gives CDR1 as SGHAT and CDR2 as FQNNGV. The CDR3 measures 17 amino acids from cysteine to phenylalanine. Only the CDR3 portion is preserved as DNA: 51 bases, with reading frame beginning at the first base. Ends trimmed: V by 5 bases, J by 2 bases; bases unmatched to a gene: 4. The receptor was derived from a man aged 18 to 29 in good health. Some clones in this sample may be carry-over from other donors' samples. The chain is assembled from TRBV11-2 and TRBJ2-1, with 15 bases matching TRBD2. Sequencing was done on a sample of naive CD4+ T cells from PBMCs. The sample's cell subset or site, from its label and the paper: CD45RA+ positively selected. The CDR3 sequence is CASSGLAGGPPYNEQFF. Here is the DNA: TGTGCCAGCAGCGGACTAGCGGGAGGGCCCCCCTACAATGAGCAGTTCTTC.